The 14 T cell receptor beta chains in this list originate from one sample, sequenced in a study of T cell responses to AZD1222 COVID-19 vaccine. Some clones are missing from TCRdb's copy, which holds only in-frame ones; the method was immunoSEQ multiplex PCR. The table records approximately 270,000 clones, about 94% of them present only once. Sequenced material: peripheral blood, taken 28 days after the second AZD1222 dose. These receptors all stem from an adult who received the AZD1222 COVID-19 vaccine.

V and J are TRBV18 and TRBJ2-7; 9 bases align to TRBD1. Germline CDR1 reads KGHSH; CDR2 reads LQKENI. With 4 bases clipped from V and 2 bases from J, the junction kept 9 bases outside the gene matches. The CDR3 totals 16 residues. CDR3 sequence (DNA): TGTGCCAGCTCACACGGGACAGGGAGTAGGGCCTACGAGCAGTACTTC. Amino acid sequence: CASSHGTGSRAYEQYF.

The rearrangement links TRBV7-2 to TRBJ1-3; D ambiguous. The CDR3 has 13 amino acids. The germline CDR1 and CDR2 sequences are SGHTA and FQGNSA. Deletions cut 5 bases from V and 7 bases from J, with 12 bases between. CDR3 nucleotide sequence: TGTGCCAGCAGCCCGAGAAGCTTCAACACCATATATTTT. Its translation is CASSPRSFNTIYF.

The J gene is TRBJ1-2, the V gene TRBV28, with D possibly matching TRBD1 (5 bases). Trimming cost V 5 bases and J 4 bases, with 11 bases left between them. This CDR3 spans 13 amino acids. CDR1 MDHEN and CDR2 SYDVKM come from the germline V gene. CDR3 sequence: CASSSGTVYGYTF. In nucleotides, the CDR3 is TGTGCCAGCAGTAGCGGGACGGTCTATGGCTACACCTTC.

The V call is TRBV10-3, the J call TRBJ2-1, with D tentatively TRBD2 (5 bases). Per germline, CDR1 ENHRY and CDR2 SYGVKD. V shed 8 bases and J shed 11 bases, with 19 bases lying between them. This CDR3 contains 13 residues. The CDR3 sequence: CAIEGISRVKQFF. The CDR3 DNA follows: TGTGCCATCGAGGGAATTAGCCGGGTCAAGCAGTTCTTC.

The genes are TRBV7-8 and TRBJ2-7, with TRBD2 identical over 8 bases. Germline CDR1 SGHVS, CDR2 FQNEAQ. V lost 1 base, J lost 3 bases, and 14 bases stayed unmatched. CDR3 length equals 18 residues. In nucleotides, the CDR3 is TGTGCCAGCAGCTTAGTAGGCCGACCTAGCGGGCGCCACTACGAGCAGTACTTC. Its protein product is CASSLVGRPSGRHYEQYF.

CDR3 bases: TGTGCCAGCAGTGGACAACCCCAAGCTGAAGCTTTCTTT. Encoded protein: CASSGQPQAEAFF. The chain links TRBV5-4 to TRBJ1-1; D might be TRBD1 (5 bases). The V end was cut by 5 bases, the J end by 6 bases, with 14 bases between. Germline loops: CDR1 SGHNT, CDR2 YYREEE (reference sequence). CDR3 length equals 13 residues. The whole variable domain, remainder taken from reference TRBV5-4 and TRBJ1-1, is ETGVTQSPTHLIKTRGQQVTLRCSSQSGHNTVSWYQQALGQGPQFIFQYYREEENGRGNFPPRFSGLQFPNYSSELNVNALELDDSALYLCASSGQPQAEAFFGQGTRLTVV.

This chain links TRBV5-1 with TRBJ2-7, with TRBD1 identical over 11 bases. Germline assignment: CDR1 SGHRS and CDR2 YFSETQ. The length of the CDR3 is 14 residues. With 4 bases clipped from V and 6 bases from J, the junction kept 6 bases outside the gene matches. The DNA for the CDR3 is TGCGCCAGCAGCCCCGGACAGGGGGCGGGCGAGCAGTACTTC. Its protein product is CASSPGQGAGEQYF.

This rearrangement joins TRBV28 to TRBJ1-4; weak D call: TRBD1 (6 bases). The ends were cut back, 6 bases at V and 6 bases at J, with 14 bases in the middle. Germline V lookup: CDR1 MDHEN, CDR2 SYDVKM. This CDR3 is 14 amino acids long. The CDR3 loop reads CASRADRRYEKLFF. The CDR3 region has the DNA TGTGCCAGCAGGGCGGACAGAAGGTATGAAAAACTGTTTTTT.

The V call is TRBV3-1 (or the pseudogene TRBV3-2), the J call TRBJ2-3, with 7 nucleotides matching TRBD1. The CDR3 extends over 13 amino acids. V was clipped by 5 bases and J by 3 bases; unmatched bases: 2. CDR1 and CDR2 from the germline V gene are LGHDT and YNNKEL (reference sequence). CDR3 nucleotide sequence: TGTGCCAGCAGCAGCAGGGGGACAGATACGCAGTATTTT. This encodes CASSSRGTDTQYF.

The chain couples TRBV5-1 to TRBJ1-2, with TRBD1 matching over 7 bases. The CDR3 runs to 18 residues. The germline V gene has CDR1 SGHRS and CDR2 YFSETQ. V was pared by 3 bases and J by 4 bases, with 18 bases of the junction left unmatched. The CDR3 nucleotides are TGCGCCAGCAGCTCCGCTATTAGACAGGGCGGGCCAGGCTATGGCTACACCTTC. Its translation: CASSSAIRQGGPGYGYTF. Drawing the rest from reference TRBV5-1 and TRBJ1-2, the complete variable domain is KAGVTQTPRYLIKTRGQQVTLSCSPISGHRSVSWYQQTPGQGLQFLFEYFSETQRNKGNFPGRFSGRQFSNSRSEMNVSTLELGDSALYLCASSSAIRQGGPGYGYTFGSGTRLTVV.

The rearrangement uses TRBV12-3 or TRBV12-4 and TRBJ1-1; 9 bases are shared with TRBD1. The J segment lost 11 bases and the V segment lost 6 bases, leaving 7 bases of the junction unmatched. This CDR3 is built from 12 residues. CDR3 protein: CASSRTGEGAFF. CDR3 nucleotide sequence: TGTGCCAGCAGCAGGACAGGGGAGGGGGCTTTCTTT.

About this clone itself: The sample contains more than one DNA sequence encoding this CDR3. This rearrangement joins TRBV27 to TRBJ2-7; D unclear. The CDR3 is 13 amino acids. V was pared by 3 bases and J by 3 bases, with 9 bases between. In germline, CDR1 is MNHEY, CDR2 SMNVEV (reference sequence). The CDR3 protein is CASSFGRSYEQYF. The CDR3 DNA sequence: TGTGCCAGCAGTTTCGGACGAAGCTACGAGCAGTACTTC.

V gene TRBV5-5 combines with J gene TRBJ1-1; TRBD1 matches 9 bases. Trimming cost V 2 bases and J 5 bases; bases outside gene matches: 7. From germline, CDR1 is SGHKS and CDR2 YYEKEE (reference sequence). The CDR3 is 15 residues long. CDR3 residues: CASSFTGQGETEAFF. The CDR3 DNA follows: TGTGCCAGCAGCTTCACGGGACAGGGAGAAACTGAAGCTTTCTTT. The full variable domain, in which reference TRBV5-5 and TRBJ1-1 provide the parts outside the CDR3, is DAGVTQSPTHLIKTRGQQVTLRCSPISGHKSVSWYQQVLGQGPQFIFQYYEKEERGRGNFPDRFSARQFPNYSSELNVNALLLGDSALYLCASSFTGQGETEAFFGQGTRLTVV.

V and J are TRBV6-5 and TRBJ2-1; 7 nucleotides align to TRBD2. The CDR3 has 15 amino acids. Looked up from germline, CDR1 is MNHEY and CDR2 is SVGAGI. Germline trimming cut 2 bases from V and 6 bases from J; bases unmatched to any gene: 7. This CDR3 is CASSYGSGPRNEQFF. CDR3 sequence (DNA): TGTGCCAGCAGTTACGGTAGCGGGCCCCGCAATGAGCAGTTCTTC.